This passage covers 7 T cell receptor beta chains from one sample sequenced in a study of PD-L1 blockade in urothelial cancer. Generated by immunoSEQ multiplex PCR, the TCRdb table keeps only in-frame clones and is missing some. The table shows 450 to 500 clones, with around 35% occurring only once. The source was tumor tissue, collected before atezolizumab (anti-PD-L1) treatment. These receptors all stem from a man aged 55 to 70 with urothelial cancer.

This clone turned up a few times. The gene calls are TRBV28 and TRBJ1-1, with a possible D match to TRBD1 (5 bases). The CDR3 loop spans 13 amino acids. Germline loops: CDR1 MDHEN, CDR2 SYDVKM. Trimming took 3 bases from V and 9 from J, leaving 14 bases between them. The CDR3 reads CASSLNSGLQAFF. The CDR3 region has the DNA TGTGCCAGCAGTTTGAATTCAGGGTTGCAAGCTTTCTTT.

The table lists this clone with a few counts. This rearrangement joins TRBV28 to TRBJ2-1; tentative D call: TRBD2 (6 bases). V gave up 4 bases and J gave up 12 bases, with 19 bases separating them. Germline CDR1 MDHEN, CDR2 SYDVKM. CDR3 length: 14 amino acids. CDR3 coding DNA: TGTGCCAGCAGTTACTCGACTAGTCGGGTGTTGCAGTTCTTC. This encodes CASSYSTSRVLQFF.

CDR3 loop: CASSPGHNTYEQYF. The CDR3 nucleotides read TGTGCCAGCAGCCCGGGACACAACACCTACGAGCAGTACTTC. The gene calls are TRBV7-6 and TRBJ2-7; a possible D gene is TRBD1 (6 bases). There are 14 residues in the CDR3. The V end lost 5 bases, the J end lost 2 bases, and 13 bases lay between the germline ends. Germline V gene sequence: CDR1 SGHVS, CDR2 FNYEAQ.

This clone was seen a handful of times. V gene TRBV6-8 combines with J gene TRBJ1-6; D gene unclear. Germline V gene data show CDR1 as MNHGY and CDR2 as SAAAGT. This CDR3 spans 14 amino acids. The V end lost 7 bases, the J end lost 3 bases, and 10 bases lay between the germline ends. The CDR3, as DNA: TGTGCCAGCACGATACTAAGCTATAATTCACCCCTCCACTTT. Its translation: CASTILSYNSPLHF.

The sample holds a few counts of this clone. The chain couples TRBV28 to TRBJ1-5; D might be TRBD1 (5 bases). The V gene lost 2 bases and the J gene lost 4 bases, with 9 bases spanning the gap. Per the germline V gene, CDR1 is MDHEN and CDR2 is SYDVKM. The CDR3 contains 14 residues. Written as DNA, the CDR3 is TGTGCCAGCAGTTTAATGGGGGAGAATCAGCCCCAGCATTTT. This encodes CASSLMGENQPQHF. The full variable domain, rest sourced from reference TRBV28 and TRBJ1-5, is DVKVTQSSRYLVKRTGEKVFLECVQDMDHENMFWYRQDPGLGLRLIYFSYDVKMKEKGDIPEGYSVSREKKERFSLILESASTNQTSMYLCASSLMGENQPQHFGDGTRLSIL.

This chain uses TRBV10-1 with TRBJ1-1, with D possibly matching TRBD1 (5 bases). V lost 3 bases and J 5 bases, leaving 10 bases between the germline ends. Per the germline V gene, CDR1 is WNHNN and CDR2 is SYGVQD (reference sequence). The CDR3 sequence is 13 residues long. The CDR3 protein is CASSEPGTTEAFF. CDR3 coding DNA: TGCGCCAGCAGTGAACCAGGGACTACTGAAGCTTTCTTT.

This chain uses TRBV27 with TRBJ1-1; 7 bases map to TRBD1. CDR1 and CDR2 (germline): MNHEY, SMNVEV (reference sequence). The CDR3 extends over 13 amino acids. V trimming: 5 bases; J trimming: 9 bases; junction bases outside the gene matches: 9. The CDR3 loop is CASSPTWDRQAFF. Here the CDR3 DNA reads TGTGCCAGCAGTCCTACATGGGACAGACAAGCTTTCTTT.